This entry lists 18 T cell receptor beta chains sequenced from one sample in a study of shared clonotypes between healthy human individuals. TCRdb's table, derived via immunoSEQ multiplex PCR, lists solely in-frame clones and lacks some. The repertoire holds more than 850,000 clones, more than 75% seen once, with under 0.65% in the top ten. The sample was memory CD4+ T cells from PBMCs. Subset here: CD45RA-negative fraction. The receptors here all came from a man aged 18 to 29 in good health. Some clones in this sample may be carry-over from other donors' samples.

The chain recombines TRBV7-8 with TRBJ2-2, with D perhaps given as TRBD1 or TRBD2 (5 bases each). Germline V gene lookup returns CDR1 SGHVS and CDR2 FQNEAQ. With 6 bases removed from V and 3 bases from J, the gap between germline ends came to 14 bases. The CDR3 is 15 residues long. The DNA of the CDR3 is TGTGCCAGCAGGGGCCGGGACGGGCACACCGGGGAGCTGTTTTTT. The encoded protein is CASRGRDGHTGELFF.

The chain carries TRBV7-2 and TRBJ1-1; a possible D gene is TRBD1 (5 bases). The CDR3 runs to 14 residues. Germline V gene sequence: CDR1 SGHTA, CDR2 FQGNSA. Trimming removed 3 bases at V and 4 bases at J, with 12 bases between. CDR3 DNA sequence: TGTGCCAGCAGCTTCTTGGGGCTCCCCACTGAAGCTTTCTTT. The encoded protein is CASSFLGLPTEAFF.

This chain links TRBV10-1 with TRBJ2-7; 9 nucleotides agree with TRBD1. J was trimmed by 9 bases and V by 6 bases; bases with no gene match: 15. This CDR3 has 15 amino acids. Germline V gene sequence: CDR1 WNHNN, CDR2 SYGVQD (reference sequence). The CDR3 loop is CASSATGTGRYRQYF. CDR3 DNA: TGCGCCAGCAGCGCGACCGGGACAGGGAGGTATAGGCAGTACTTC.

This chain links TRBV18 with TRBJ2-2; D is unclear. Germline CDR1 KGHSH, CDR2 LQKENI. The CDR3 spans 14 residues. Between the trimmed V and J ends, which lost 5 bases and 2 bases, there was a span of 9 bases. CDR3 in DNA: TGTGCCAGCTCAGTACAGATAAACACCGGGGAGCTGTTTTTT. It yields the protein CASSVQINTGELFF.

The DNA for the CDR3 is TGCGCCAGCAGCCAACCACTCGCTGCTGAGCAGTTCTTC. It yields the protein CASSQPLAAEQFF. This chain links TRBV4-1 with TRBJ2-1; D call uncertain. The CDR3 is 13 residues long. V dropped 2 bases and J dropped 9 bases, with 11 bases sitting between them. CDR1 and CDR2 (germline): MGHRA, YSYEKL.

V and J are TRBV28 and TRBJ2-3; D remains ambiguous. In germline, CDR1 is MDHEN, CDR2 SYDVKM. Trimming removed 6 bases at V and 8 bases at J, with 9 bases between. This CDR3 is 11 amino acids long. The CDR3 DNA reads TGTGCCAGCAGCCCCGGGCCTACGCAGTATTTT. Translated: CASSPGPTQYF.

Turning to this clone: The sample carries other DNA sequences with the same CDR3. V usage is TRBV5-1 and J usage is TRBJ2-1; the match to TRBD2 covers 12 bases. Germline V CDR1 and CDR2: SGHRS, YFSETQ. The V gene end was trimmed by 4 bases and the J gene end by 7 bases; junction bases not matched to a gene: 9. The CDR3 spans 16 residues. CDR3 in amino acids: CASSLTLAGGPNEQFF. The DNA of the CDR3 is TGCGCCAGCAGCCTAACTCTAGCGGGAGGGCCAAATGAGCAGTTCTTC.

This clone was counted between two and nine times. The chain employs TRBV30 and TRBJ1-1; TRBD1 aligns across 7 bases. J gave up 1 base and V 5 bases, and 4 bases lay outside the gene matches. From germline, CDR1 is GTSNPN and CDR2 SVGIG (reference sequence). CDR3 length: 13 residues. As DNA, the CDR3 is TGTGCCTGGGCGGGACAGAGGAACACTGAAGCTTTCTTT. Its protein is CAWAGQRNTEAFF. The full variable domain, with the rest looked up from reference TRBV30 and TRBJ1-1, is SQTIHQWPATLVQPVGSPLSLECTVEGTSNPNLYWYRQAAGRGLQLLFYSVGIGQISSEVPQNLSASRPQDRQFILSSKKLLLSDSGFYLCAWAGQRNTEAFFGQGTRLTVV.

V usage is TRBV28 and J usage is TRBJ2-2, with D possibly TRBD1 on 6 matching bases. Trimming removed 4 bases from V and 9 bases from J, with 15 bases in between. The CDR3 loop spans 14 amino acids. Germline-derived CDR1 and CDR2 are MDHEN and SYDVKM. CDR3 loop: CASSSGQSSWELFF. CDR3 DNA: TGTGCCAGCAGTTCCGGACAGAGTTCTTGGGAGCTGTTTTTT.

This chain links TRBV5-1 with TRBJ2-3; TRBD1 is a possible D gene (6 bases). Looked up from germline, CDR1 is SGHRS and CDR2 is YFSETQ. The V gene lost 4 bases and the J gene lost 2 bases, with 14 bases spanning the gap. This CDR3 is 15 amino acids long. As DNA, the CDR3 is TGCGCCAGCAGCACCGGACAGCGCTACACAGATACGCAGTATTTT. This encodes CASSTGQRYTDTQYF.

This chain connects TRBV18 to TRBJ2-7; D unresolved. Germline V lookup: CDR1 KGHSH, CDR2 LQKENI. This CDR3 is 15 amino acids long. V lost 3 bases, J lost 3 bases, and 15 bases lay in between. The CDR3 sequence: CASSPVGMGSYEQYF. The CDR3 coding sequence is TGTGCCAGCTCACCGGTTGGAATGGGTAGCTACGAGCAGTACTTC.

This clone was picked up many times. The CDR3 reads CASSLASFGTAYEQYF. In DNA form, the CDR3 reads TGTGCCAGCAGCTTGGCAAGCTTTGGGACAGCCTACGAGCAGTACTTC. This chain links TRBV5-5 with TRBJ2-7, with 7 bases identical to TRBD1. Germline lookup yields CDR1 SGHKS and CDR2 YYEKEE (reference sequence). V dropped 0 bases and J dropped 2; count of bases not matched to a gene: 8. The CDR3 covers 16 residues.

This chain joins TRBV6-6 and TRBJ2-4; no reliable D call. V dropped 3 bases and J dropped 4 bases, with 4 bases sitting between them. CDR3 length: 12 amino acids. Germline V lookup: CDR1 MNHNY, CDR2 SVGAGI (reference sequence). In DNA, the CDR3 is TGTGCCAGCAGTTATGAAAAAAACATTCAGTACTTC. It is translated as CASSYEKNIQYF.

In its sample, this clone was seen a few times. The sample contains more than one DNA sequence encoding this CDR3. V and J are TRBV19 and TRBJ1-1, with TRBD1 matching over 9 bases. V lost 4 bases and J lost 4; bases outside the gene matches: 7. Germline CDR1 and CDR2: LNHDA and SQIVND (reference sequence). The CDR3 length is 15 residues. The CDR3 DNA sequence: TGTGCCAGTAGTACTCGGGCGACAGGGGGCACTGAAGCTTTCTTT. The encoded protein is CASSTRATGGTEAFF. Full variable domain (outside the CDR3, taken from reference TRBV19 and TRBJ1-1): DGGITQSPKYLFRKEGQNVTLSCEQNLNHDAMYWYRQDPGQGLRLIYYSQIVNDFQKGDIAEGYSVSREKKESFPLTVTSAQKNPTAFYLCASSTRATGGTEAFFGQGTRLTVV.

This clone has only one observation. The chain has TRBV28 and TRBJ2-2; perhaps TRBD2 as D (5 bases). This CDR3 is built from 13 residues. With 8 bases removed from V and 3 bases from J, the gap between germline ends came to 10 bases. Germline CDR1 reads MDHEN; CDR2 reads SYDVKM. The CDR3, as DNA: TGTGCCAGCCATAAAGCGGACACCGGGGAGCTGTTTTTT. This encodes CASHKADTGELFF.

The gene calls are TRBV28 and TRBJ2-4; 11 bases are shared with TRBD2. The V gene's germline CDR1 is MDHEN and CDR2 SYDVKM. The V segment lost 6 bases and the J segment 0 bases; nucleotides outside the gene matches: 10. CDR3 size: 18 residues. CDR3 nucleotide sequence: TGTGCCAGCAGCCCCGGACTAGCGGGTATCCTAGCCAAAAACATTCAGTACTTC. The encoded protein is CASSPGLAGILAKNIQYF.

J is TRBJ2-7 and V is TRBV5-4, with D possibly being TRBD2 (5 bases). Germline CDR1 SGHNT, CDR2 YYREEE (reference sequence). This CDR3 is 14 amino acids long. Trimming removed 4 bases from V and 4 bases from J, with 15 bases in between. This chain's CDR3 is CASSPGVGTYEQYF. The CDR3 DNA follows: TGTGCCAGCAGCCCCGGGGTGGGTACGTACGAGCAGTACTTC.

In this sample, this clone turned up once. The gene calls are TRBV2 and TRBJ2-5, with D perhaps being TRBD1 or TRBD2 (5 bases each). Trimming took 7 bases from V and 0 from J, leaving 6 bases between them. There are 12 residues in the CDR3. CDR1 SNHLY and CDR2 FYNNEI come from the germline V gene. The CDR3 DNA is TGTGCCAGCACGGGGCACCAAGAGACCCAGTACTTC. It specifies CASTGHQETQYF. Full variable domain (outside the CDR3, taken from reference TRBV2 and TRBJ2-5): EPEVTQTPSHQVTQMGQEVILRCVPISNHLYFYWYRQILGQKVEFLVSFYNNEISEKSEIFDDQFSVERPDGSNFTLKIRSTKLEDSAMYFCASTGHQETQYFGPGTRLLVL.